This T cell receptor beta chain was sequenced in a study of cytomegalovirus exposure and HLA in healthy donors. Study-level information: A subsequent analysis reported that the 120 or so validation repertoires were produced on the same platform that had also been used for the 500 to 700 first-cohort repertoires.

Per the germline V gene, CDR1 is SQVTM and CDR2 is ANQGSEA. With 1 base removed from V and 0 bases from J, the gap between germline ends came to 5 bases. The CDR3 is 13 residues long. Findings and caveats of the study: That first-cohort TCR clusters tended to co-occur in the approximately 120 validation repertoires was found in a later analysis.

Turning to this clone: Its antigen is still unknown.

Clones were sequenced by immunoSEQ multiplex PCR, and TCRdb holds only the in-frame ones, with some missing. The sample holds 170,000 or so clones, 85% seen once. The source is a man aged 18 to 29 in good health and CMV-seropositive. The rearrangement uses TRBV29-1 and TRBJ2-3; no clear D. Sequencing input: PBMCs. CDR3 sequence: CSVEGHSTDTQYF. The CDR3 DNA reads as TGCAGCGTTGAAGGGCATAGCACAGATACGCAGTATTTT.